This TCR beta chain was sequenced in a study of blood T cells in healthy people across ages. The study's findings and limits: Measured against age, TCR beta diversity per million T cells decreased in a roughly linear manner. Estimates drawn from one million T cells were deemed to understate diversity.

This clonotype was seen a few times. Its target is not known. This CDR3 contains 14 residues. V was clipped by 0 bases and J by 3 bases, with 12 bases between them. Germline CDR1 and CDR2: DFQATT and SNEGSKA (reference sequence). A sample-barcoded 5' primer and a J-beta primer mix were used in a second PCR of roughly 7 to 11 cycles. TCRdb reprocessed the 5' RACE reads via MiXCR and lists one record per CDR3 protein. Of some 1,000,000 distinct CDR3 sequences in the sample, roughly 24% were seen once. The same data also went into a second study, on T cells of mothers and their children. This second report adds: Nine systemically healthy Caucasian donors: three mothers, six children. Mothers gave over 8.5 million TCR beta CDR3 reads each, and children 2.5 million to 3.5 million each.

The sample was blood. The TCR originated in a girl aged 2 to 10 in good health. This sequence joins TRBV20-1 and TRBJ2-7; a possible D gene is TRBD2 (5 bases). DNA for the CDR3: TGCAGTGCTAGAGATTTAACGGGGAACTACGAGCAGTACTTC. Protein product: CSARDLTGNYEQYF.